These T cell receptor beta chains were read from a single sample in a study of cytomegalovirus exposure and HLA in healthy donors. TCRdb keeps only in-frame clones here, not all; method: immunoSEQ multiplex PCR. This table holds some 330,000 clones, roughly 89% found once. The sequenced sample was PBMCs. The source of these receptors is a young woman in good health and CMV-seronegative. Each CDR3 is given with its conserved first and last residue. Each record gives: J gene, clone size, D gene, V gene, CDR3 length, CDR3 protein, CDR3 DNA. A D gene is named only where the DNA matches it firmly. Only part of the rows carry a size: once, few, many, or a class if the clone is expanded.

TRBJ1-1 - - TRBV25-1 14 CASSGQVAHTEAFF TGTGCCAGCAGTGGACAGGTGGCTCACACTGAAGCTTTCTTT
TRBJ1-2 few TRBD1 TRBV18 14 CASSPGVTGLGYTF TGTGCCAGCTCACCAGGGGTGACAGGGTTAGGCTACACCTTC
TRBJ2-7 - - TRBV21-1 13 CASLAGGPQEQYF TGTGCCAGTTTAGCGGGAGGGCCTCAAGAGCAGTACTTC
TRBJ2-7 - - TRBV28 14 CASSLDRGLYEQYF TGTGCCAGCAGTTTGGACAGAGGGCTTTACGAGCAGTACTTC
TRBJ2-7 - TRBD2 TRBV5-1 15 CASSSRAGGPYEQYF TGCGCCAGCAGCTCCCGGGCGGGAGGGCCGTACGAGCAGTACTTC
TRBJ2-1 - TRBD2 TRBV7-2 15 CASIQGLAGGIEQFF TGTGCCAGCATCCAGGGACTAGCGGGAGGGATTGAGCAGTTCTTC
TRBJ1-2 - - TRBV28 14 CASNPNQGMYGYTF TGTGCCAGCAATCCTAACCAGGGGATGTATGGCTACACCTTC
TRBJ2-5 - TRBD2 TRBV7-3 15 CASSLKLADGETQYF TGTGCCAGCAGCTTAAAACTAGCGGACGGAGAGACCCAGTACTTC
TRBJ1-1 - - TRBV27 13 CASSFGGITEAFF TGTGCCAGCAGTTTTGGGGGGATCACTGAAGCTTTCTTT
TRBJ2-7 - TRBD1 TRBV4-3 16 CASSPMGGQGSYEQYF TGCGCCAGCAGCCCTATGGGCGGACAGGGGTCCTACGAGCAGTACTTC
TRBJ2-2 - TRBD2 TRBV5-8 17 CASSLKGSGSGTGELFF TGTGCCAGCAGCTTGAAAGGTAGCGGGAGTGGTACCGGGGAGCTGTTTTTT
TRBJ2-3 - - TRBV5-1 14 CASSLTRNTDTQYF TGCGCCAGCAGCCTCACTAGAAACACAGATACGCAGTATTTT
TRBJ1-2 - TRBD1 TRBV5-1 16 CASSSGTGDRNYGYTF TGCGCCAGCAGCTCCGGGACAGGCGACCGAAACTATGGCTACACCTTC
TRBJ2-5 - - TRBV11-2 13 CASSLGTEETQYF TGTGCCAGCAGCTTAGGGACTGAAGAGACCCAGTACTTC
TRBJ2-1 - - TRBV11-3 13 CASSLGLVGEQFF TGTGCCAGCAGCTTAGGGCTAGTAGGTGAGCAGTTCTTC
TRBJ2-2 once - TRBV19 12 CAAGPDTGELFF TGTGCCGCGGGGCCAGACACCGGGGAGCTGTTTTTT
TRBJ2-7 - TRBD2 TRBV6-5 14 CASSYRGRMGEQYF TGTGCCAGCAGTTACCGCGGGAGAATGGGTGAGCAGTACTTC
TRBJ1-2 - - TRBV5-6 14 CASSPGGSSYGYTF TGTGCCAGCAGTCCGGGAGGGTCTAGCTATGGCTACACCTTC
TRBJ2-7 - TRBD2 TRBV5-1 14 CASSPGGDFSEQYF TGCGCCAGCAGCCCGGGAGGGGATTTTAGCGAGCAGTACTTC
TRBJ2-1 - - TRBV19 15 CASSRDSTAGNEQFF TGTGCCAGTAGTCGGGACTCCACTGCAGGAAATGAGCAGTTCTTC
TRBJ2-6 - TRBD1 TRBV6-4 15 CASSNTGAGANVLTF TGTGCCAGCAGTAACACAGGGGCTGGGGCCAACGTCCTGACTTTC
TRBJ2-2 - TRBD1 TRBV5-4 17 CASSRNSGTGRTGELFF TGTGCCAGCAGCCGCAACTCCGGGACAGGGAGGACCGGGGAGCTGTTTTTT